This T cell receptor (beta chain) derives from a study of cytomegalovirus exposure and HLA in healthy donors. General study findings and limits: CMV antigen specificity was confirmed in vitro for three CMV-associated chains.

The ends lost 3 bases at V and 3 bases at J; junction bases unmatched: 6. CDR1 SGDLS and CDR2 YYNGEE come from the germline V gene. There are 14 residues in the CDR3. On this clone: Its specificity is not known.

60 Vbeta and 13 Jbeta primers were used in PCR. Assay used: immunoSEQ multiplex PCR; TCRdb lists only in-frame clones, some missing. The profile shows some 100,000 clones, 65% to 80% of them singletons. The rearrangement uses TRBV9 and TRBJ2-7; TRBD1 matches at 7 bases. Sequenced: PBMCs. The receptor was isolated from a woman in her fifties or sixties in good health and CMV-seropositive. In DNA, the CDR3 is TGTGCCAGCAGCGGACAGGGTTTAGACTACGAGCAGTACTTC. Protein: CASSGQGLDYEQYF.